The source of this T cell receptor (beta chain) is a study of vaccination and CD4 T cells after COVID-19. The Oncomine TCR Beta short-read assay generated sequence data from the DNA of cultured CD4+ T cells. TCRdb reprocessed the PCR reads via MiXCR and lists one record per CDR3 protein. Of about 18,000 distinct CDR3 sequences in the sample, 50% were seen once. Germline CDR1 reads SGHAT; CDR2 reads FQDESV (reference sequence). V lost 8 bases, J lost 1 base, and 8 bases lay in between. The CDR3 has 12 residues. Of note for this clonotype: Its specificity is not known.

The treatment is: roughly ten-day PBMC culture with coronavirus spike peptide pools or control peptides (ViraFEST assay). Convalescent patients tested SARS-CoV-2 PCR positive from March to December 2020, before Alpha, Beta and Delta emerged. The TCR sequence derives from a human donor who had recovered from COVID-19. The specimen was CD4+ T cells from blood, cultured in vitro. The chain is built from TRBV11-1 and TRBJ1-1; D remains unclear. The CDR3 region has the DNA TGTGCCAGCGGGCGGGAGAACACTGAAGCTTTCTTT. This gives the protein CASGRENTEAFF.